A single sample is the source of the 23 T cell receptor beta chains below, sequenced in a study of neurological immune-mediated disorders (dated by TCRdb to about 2019). The library was built by means of 5' RACE. The sequencer was an Illumina HiSeq 2500. TCRdb took the public reads, trimmed them with fastp at Q25, ran MiXCR for clone calling and kept in-frame beta chains. One record per CDR3 amino acid sequence lists the most common genes and DNA. Recorded for this sample are some 37,000 distinct CDR3 sequences; around 5% of them occurred a single time. Roughly 9% of the sample comes from the top ten. Sequencing was performed on CD4+ T cells from blood. The receptors stem from a man aged 18 to 29 in good health.

The table lists this clonotype with many counts. This sequence joins TRBV5-5 and TRBJ1-2; TRBD1 matches 8 bases. CDR3 length equals 15 residues. The V gene end was trimmed by 0 bases and the J gene end by 4 bases; junction bases not matched to a gene: 5. The germline CDR1 and CDR2 sequences are SGHKS and YYEKEE (reference sequence). The CDR3 DNA is TGTGCCAGCAGCTTGGGCAGGGGGCGCGGCTATGGCTACACCTTC. It codes for CASSLGRGRGYGYTF.

This clonotype has ten or more counts. The V gene is TRBV2, the J gene TRBJ2-5; D may be TRBD1 (5 bases). Trimming cost V 7 bases and J 5 bases, with 14 bases left between them. The CDR3 is 13 amino acids. Germline CDR1 and CDR2: SNHLY and FYNNEI. The CDR3 coding sequence is TGTGCCAGCACCGCAGGGCCCAGTGAGACCCAGTACTTC. It specifies CASTAGPSETQYF.

This clonotype was detected ten times or more. The chain combines TRBV10-3 with TRBJ1-5; D may be TRBD1 (5 bases). CDR1 is ENHRY and CDR2 is SYGVKD in the germline V gene. This CDR3 has 12 amino acids. The germline V and J ends were trimmed by 5 bases and 5 bases, with 7 bases remaining between them. Here the CDR3 DNA reads TGTGCCATCAGTCAGGGTGATCAGCCCCAGCATTTT. Encoded protein: CAISQGDQPQHF.

This clonotype was counted at least ten times. This chain joins TRBV29-1 and TRBJ2-5; the match to TRBD1 covers 7 bases. Germline trimming cut 5 bases from V and 1 base from J; bases unmatched to any gene: 7. CDR3 length equals 14 residues. Germline V lookup: CDR1 SQVTM, CDR2 ANQGSEA. The CDR3 loop is CSVSDRAGQETQYF. The CDR3 coding sequence is TGCAGCGTTTCCGACAGGGCGGGCCAAGAGACCCAGTACTTC.

This clonotype came up many times. CDR3 region: CASSLSPAMNTGELFF. The CDR3 DNA is TGCGCCAGCAGCTTGTCCCCAGCGATGAACACCGGGGAGCTGTTTTTT. The chain couples TRBV5-1 to TRBJ2-2; no reliable D call. V lost 1 base, J lost 1 base, and 11 bases lay in between. Germline V gene sequence: CDR1 SGHRS, CDR2 YFSETQ. The CDR3 covers 16 residues. Full variable domain (rest looked up from reference TRBV5-1 and TRBJ2-2): KAGVTQTPRYLIKTRGQQVTLSCSPISGHRSVSWYQQTPGQGLQFLFEYFSETQRNKGNFPGRFSGRQFSNSRSEMNVSTLELGDSALYLCASSLSPAMNTGELFFGEGSRLTVL.

This clonotype was detected many times. The rearrangement links TRBV20-1 to TRBJ1-4, with 7 bases identical to TRBD1. The germline CDR1 and CDR2 sequences are DFQATT and SNEGSKA (reference sequence). The junction had 5 bases not matched to a gene; V was cut back by 3 bases and J by 7 bases. The CDR3 contains 13 residues. The CDR3, as DNA: TGCAGTGCTAGCTTACAGGGGAGTGAAAAACTGTTTTTT. Residues: CSASLQGSEKLFF.

There are many counts of this clonotype. This CDR3 reads CASSPGTGGSYGYTF. The DNA for the CDR3 is TGCGCCAGCAGCCCCGGGACAGGGGGCTCCTATGGCTACACCTTC. V is TRBV5-1 and J is TRBJ1-2; 12 bases align to TRBD1. V was pared by 4 bases and J by 4 bases, with 5 bases of the junction left unmatched. Germline assignment: CDR1 SGHRS and CDR2 YFSETQ. The CDR3 length is 15 residues.

In its sample, this clonotype was seen many times. The V and J genes are TRBV12-3 or TRBV12-4 and TRBJ1-1; D possibly corresponds to TRBD1 (5 bases). Trimming removed 5 bases at V and 11 bases at J, with 18 bases between. CDR3 length: 13 amino acids. Here the CDR3 DNA reads TGTGCCAGCAGTACCGGGACGGGGTTTATCGCTTTCTTT. This codes for CASSTGTGFIAFF.

There are many counts of this clonotype. This sequence joins TRBV5-1 and TRBJ2-7; D uncertain. Trimming took 3 bases from V and 3 from J, leaving 16 bases between them. Germline-derived CDR1 and CDR2 are SGHRS and YFSETQ. The CDR3 spans 15 residues. CDR3 DNA sequence: TGCGCCAGCAGCTGGGGATCGGGTATTGGCTACGAGCAGTACTTC. This gives the protein CASSWGSGIGYEQYF.

Many counts were recorded for this clonotype. An end of the junction does not agree with germline; a read error may underlie this. The chain recombines TRBV12-3 or TRBV12-4 with TRBJ2-4, with D unclear. The CDR3 is 8 residues long. The CDR3 loop reads CASSSHFF. The CDR3 DNA follows: TGTGCCAGCAGTTCACATTTCTTC.

This clonotype came up many times. The chain couples TRBV5-1 to TRBJ1-1; possibly TRBD1 for D (5 bases). CDR3 length equals 17 residues. V shed 4 bases and J shed 0 bases, with 19 bases lying between them. Germline CDR1 SGHRS, CDR2 YFSETQ. In DNA form, the CDR3 reads TGCGCCAGCAGCGCGCCTACTAACGTACAGGTGAACACTGAAGCTTTCTTT. Its translation is CASSAPTNVQVNTEAFF. Variable domain in full (rest from reference TRBV5-1 and TRBJ1-1): KAGVTQTPRYLIKTRGQQVTLSCSPISGHRSVSWYQQTPGQGLQFLFEYFSETQRNKGNFPGRFSGRQFSNSRSEMNVSTLELGDSALYLCASSAPTNVQVNTEAFFGQGTRLTVV.

This clonotype has at least ten counts. The chain couples TRBV3-1 to TRBJ1-2; 10 bases align to TRBD1. With V trimmed by 3 bases and J by 7 bases, 8 bases remained unmatched. The length of the CDR3 is 15 residues. Germline assignment: CDR1 LGHDT and CDR2 YNNKEL (reference sequence). Here the CDR3 DNA reads TGTGCCAGCAGCCATCGTGGGACAGGGGCTTCTGGCTACACCTTC. Translation: CASSHRGTGASGYTF.

Many counts were recorded for this clonotype. The V and J genes are TRBV28 and TRBJ1-2; D is undetermined. This CDR3 is built from 13 residues. The germline CDR1 and CDR2 sequences are MDHEN and SYDVKM. The V end was cut by 2 bases, the J end by 6 bases, with 10 bases between. CDR3 amino acids: CASSLGQADGYTF. The CDR3, as DNA: TGTGCCAGCAGTTTAGGGCAGGCGGATGGCTACACCTTC.

At least ten counts were recorded for this clonotype. The CDR3 sequence: CASSPSGTPKGGYTF. Here the CDR3 DNA reads TGTGCCAGCAGCCCCTCCGGGACCCCCAAGGGGGGCTACACCTTC. This chain links TRBV12-3 or TRBV12-4 with TRBJ1-2; TRBD1 is a possible D gene (5 bases). The CDR3 extends over 15 amino acids. The V end lost 6 bases, the J end lost 8 bases, and 22 bases lay between the germline ends.

This clonotype occurred many times. This rearrangement joins TRBV12-3 or TRBV12-4 to TRBJ2-5, with TRBD1 matching 7 bases. CDR3 length: 15 amino acids. With V trimmed by 5 bases and J by 5 bases, 11 bases remained unmatched. CDR3 bases: TGTGCCAGCAGTCAAACAGGGGCAAGAGGGGAGACCCAGTACTTC. This gives the protein CASSQTGARGETQYF.

The table lists this clonotype with many counts. This chain links TRBV4-1 with TRBJ1-5, with D perhaps matching TRBD1 (6 bases). The CDR3 totals 15 residues. Trimming removed 0 bases from V and 6 bases from J, with 12 bases in between. Per germline, CDR1 MGHRA and CDR2 YSYEKL. The chain's CDR3 is CASSQETGYGQPQHF. The CDR3 nucleotides are TGCGCCAGCAGCCAAGAAACAGGGTACGGTCAGCCCCAGCATTTT.

This clonotype was counted at least ten times. The rearrangement uses TRBV7-9 and TRBJ1-2; 9 bases line up with TRBD1. Looked up from germline, CDR1 is SEHNR and CDR2 is FQNEAQ (reference sequence). The J segment lost 1 base and the V segment lost 5 bases, leaving 5 bases of the junction unmatched. The CDR3 is 15 amino acids. Here the CDR3 DNA reads TGTGCCAGCAGCGGGGGACAGGGCGGTAACTATGGCTACACCTTC. Amino acids: CASSGGQGGNYGYTF.

This clonotype showed up many times. The chain joins TRBV20-1 to TRBJ1-6; D unclear. V was cut by 0 bases and J by 8 bases, with 17 bases left in between. The germline CDR1 and CDR2 sequences are DFQATT and SNEGSKA (reference sequence). The CDR3 runs 16 residues. CDR3 bases: TGCAGTGCTAGAGATCCTGGGCAGAACTCGTATTCACCCCTCCACTTT. It is translated as CSARDPGQNSYSPLHF.

This clonotype was seen many times. The V gene is TRBV20-1, the J gene TRBJ1-5; 7 bases are a match to TRBD1. Losses at the gene ends were 4 bases for V and 5 bases for J; bases not matched to a gene: 8. This CDR3 is built from 14 residues. Germline assignment: CDR1 DFQATT and CDR2 SNEGSKA (reference sequence). The CDR3 protein is CSATSAGGYQPQHF. The DNA for the CDR3 is TGCAGTGCTACATCCGCAGGGGGTTATCAGCCCCAGCATTTT.

This clonotype was observed at least ten times. This sequence joins TRBV6-5 and TRBJ2-7, with 7 bases matching TRBD1. Germline CDR1 MNHEY, CDR2 SVGAGI. CDR3 length equals 14 residues. V dropped 4 bases and J dropped 3; count of bases not matched to a gene: 6. The CDR3 sequence is CASSSGTAYYEQYF. The CDR3 DNA reads as TGTGCCAGCAGTTCCGGGACAGCCTACTACGAGCAGTACTTC.

This clonotype was seen at least ten times. The chain uses TRBV4-2 and TRBJ1-5; D perhaps matches TRBD1 (6 bases). CDR3 length: 16 residues. The germline V and J ends were trimmed by 4 bases and 5 bases, with 18 bases remaining between them. Per the germline V gene, CDR1 is LGHNA and CDR2 is YNFKEQ. Here the CDR3 DNA reads TGTGCCAGCAGCCCTACACAGGGTTCCAGAGATCAGCCCCAGCATTTT. Its translation: CASSPTQGSRDQPQHF.

Many counts were recorded for this clonotype. This chain links TRBV7-2 with TRBJ2-1; D possibly corresponds to TRBD2 (6 bases). Germline CDR1 is SGHTA and CDR2 is FQGNSA. The length of the CDR3 is 12 residues. Trimming cost V 1 base and J 10 bases, with 8 bases left between them. CDR3 sequence reads: CASSLDAGEQFF. CDR3 nucleotide sequence: TGTGCCAGCAGCTTAGACGCGGGGGAGCAGTTCTTC.

This clonotype was recorded at least ten times. CDR3: CASRTGPYGEQYF. The CDR3 nucleotides read TGTGCCAGCAGGACAGGTCCTTACGGGGAGCAGTACTTC. The rearrangement uses TRBV6-5 and TRBJ2-7; possible D gene TRBD1, 6 bases. Looked up from germline, CDR1 is MNHEY and CDR2 is SVGAGI. V lost 6 bases to trimming and J lost 7 bases, with 16 bases between them. The CDR3 is made up of 13 amino acids.